This record covers a single TCR beta chain. Its antigen remains unidentified. This sample was taken from a study of Tregs in tolerant kidney transplant recipients. Related graft donors supplied nonmyeloablative bone marrow transplants, and mixed chimerism was transient. CD4+CD25+CD127- Tregs, CD4+CD25- non-Tregs, CD4 and CD8 cells were sorted. Study-level findings and limits: Biological reproducibility was not directly addressed, but technical replication error appeared minimal. Tregs expanded with activated donor B cells seemed most donor-specific. Donor-specific Treg expansion exceeded global Treg expansion in tolerant patients, suggesting antigen drive.

Clones were sequenced by immunoSEQ multiplex PCR, and TCRdb holds only the in-frame ones, with some missing. The table has 95,000 or so clones, over 85% seen once; the top ten hold around 1.5%. Sequencing used CD4+ T cells from blood (PBMCs), obtained 12 months after the transplant. The source is a human patient who received a combined kidney and bone marrow transplant. Some T cells may arise from the graft donor.

The CDR3 DNA sequence: TGTGCCAGCAGCGCCCGGACTAGCGTCTTCTCTGGGGCCAACGTCCTGACTTTC. Translated: CASSARTSVFSGANVLTF. The chain links TRBV9 to TRBJ2-6; 9 bases fit TRBD2. This CDR3 region has 18 residues. J was trimmed by 0 bases and V by 3 bases; bases with no gene match: 7. The germline gives CDR1 SGDLS, CDR2 YYNGEE.